The following is a T cell receptor beta chain sequence with its context. What it binds is unknown. The CDR3 loop spans 15 amino acids. The junction had 5 bases not matched to a gene; V was cut back by 3 bases and J by 7 bases. The data derive from a study of identical twins. Findings and limits, study-wide: Twin-shared out-of-frame alpha sequences showed excess low generation probability. Beta out-of-frame twin sharing showed a weaker excess.

Template switching added a universal primer binding site, and final cDNA carried unique molecular identifiers. One entry per CDR3 protein results from TCRdb running MiXCR on the 5' RACE reads. The sample holds about 1.7 million distinct CDR3 sequences, under 35% seen once. J is TRBJ2-5 and V is TRBV12-3 or TRBV12-4; 13 bases are shared with TRBD2. Material: cord blood. This clonotype was sampled from a newborn girl in good health. The CDR3 region is CASSFGLAGAGTQYF. The CDR3 DNA reads as TGTGCCAGCAGTTTCGGACTAGCGGGGGCCGGGACCCAGTACTTC.